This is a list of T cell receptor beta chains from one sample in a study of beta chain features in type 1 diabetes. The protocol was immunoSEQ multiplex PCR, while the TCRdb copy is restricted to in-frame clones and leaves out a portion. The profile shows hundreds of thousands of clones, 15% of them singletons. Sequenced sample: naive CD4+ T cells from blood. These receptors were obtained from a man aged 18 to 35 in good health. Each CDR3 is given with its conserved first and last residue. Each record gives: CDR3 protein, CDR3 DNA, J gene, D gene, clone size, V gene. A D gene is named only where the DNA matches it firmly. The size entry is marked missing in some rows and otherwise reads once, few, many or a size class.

CDR3 protein: CSVPRTSGPGHRFF; CDR3 DNA: TGCAGCGTCCCGAGGACTAGCGGGCCCGGGCACCGGTTCTTC; J gene: TRBJ2-1; D gene: TRBD2; clone size: NA; V gene: TRBV29-1
CDR3 protein: CASSLDRQYNEQFF; CDR3 DNA: TGTGCCAGCAGCTTAGATCGACAGTACAATGAGCAGTTCTTC; J gene: TRBJ2-1; D gene: NA; clone size: NA; V gene: TRBV11-2
CDR3 protein: CASSLSNEKLFF; CDR3 DNA: TGTGCCAGCAGTCTCTCTAATGAAAAACTGTTTTTT; J gene: TRBJ1-4; D gene: NA; clone size: NA; V gene: TRBV7-6
CDR3 protein: CASSDHPGRRGPTGEAFF; CDR3 DNA: TGTGCCAGCTCAGACCACCCGGGACGGAGGGGCCCAACGGGTGAAGCTTTCTTT; J gene: TRBJ1-1; D gene: NA; clone size: NA; V gene: TRBV18
CDR3 protein: CATSNSGGGNTQYF; CDR3 DNA: TGTGCCACCAGCAATAGCGGGGGGGGAAATACGCAGTATTTT; J gene: TRBJ2-3; D gene: TRBD2; clone size: NA; V gene: TRBV15
CDR3 protein: CASSPRRGYEQYF; CDR3 DNA: TGCGCCAGCAGCCCTAGACGGGGGTACGAGCAGTACTTC; J gene: TRBJ2-7; D gene: NA; clone size: NA; V gene: TRBV5-1
CDR3 protein: CASTLVSGQGLGGYTF; CDR3 DNA: TGTGCCAGTACCTTGGTATCGGGACAGGGTTTAGGAGGCTACACCTTC; J gene: TRBJ1-2; D gene: TRBD1; clone size: NA; V gene: TRBV19
CDR3 protein: CASSLGPERGDIQYF; CDR3 DNA: TGTGCCAGCAGCTTAGGCCCAGAAAGGGGGGACATTCAGTACTTC; J gene: TRBJ2-4; D gene: NA; clone size: few; V gene: TRBV7-8
CDR3 protein: CASGLVLGSSYNEQFF; CDR3 DNA: TGTGCTAGTGGTTTGGTACTCGGGAGCTCCTACAATGAGCAGTTCTTC; J gene: TRBJ2-1; D gene: NA; clone size: NA; V gene: TRBV12-5
CDR3 protein: CASRQSSGNTIYF; CDR3 DNA: TGTGCCAGCAGACAGAGCTCTGGAAACACCATATATTTT; J gene: TRBJ1-3; D gene: NA; clone size: NA; V gene: TRBV7-2
CDR3 protein: CASSLSRDYGYTF; CDR3 DNA: TGTGCCAGCAGCTTATCCAGGGACTATGGCTACACCTTC; J gene: TRBJ1-2; D gene: NA; clone size: NA; V gene: TRBV7-2
CDR3 protein: CSVVPNGMSSGQDSREQYF; CDR3 DNA: TGCAGCGTTGTTCCAAACGGCATGAGTTCGGGACAGGACTCTCGGGAGCAGTACTTC; J gene: TRBJ2-7; D gene: TRBD1; clone size: NA; V gene: TRBV29-1
CDR3 protein: CAISESWLGGNTGELFF; CDR3 DNA: TGTGCCATCAGTGAGTCGTGGTTGGGCGGAAACACCGGGGAGCTGTTTTTT; J gene: TRBJ2-2; D gene: NA; clone size: few; V gene: TRBV10-3
CDR3 protein: CAISESGQSLKYGYTF; CDR3 DNA: TGTGCCATCAGTGAGTCGGGGCAGTCCCTGAAGTATGGCTACACCTTC; J gene: TRBJ1-2; D gene: NA; clone size: few; V gene: TRBV10-3
CDR3 protein: CASSYSDRGRTGELFF; CDR3 DNA: TGTGCCAGCAGTTACTCTGACAGGGGGCGGACCGGGGAGCTGTTTTTT; J gene: TRBJ2-2; D gene: TRBD1; clone size: NA; V gene: TRBV6-5
CDR3 protein: CASSLPRAPSSYNEQFF; CDR3 DNA: TGTGCCAGCAGCTTACCCCGGGCTCCGAGCTCCTACAATGAGCAGTTCTTC; J gene: TRBJ2-1; D gene: NA; clone size: few; V gene: TRBV11-1
CDR3 protein: CASRQLAGGPGADTQYF; CDR3 DNA: TGTGCCAGCAGACAACTAGCGGGAGGGCCCGGCGCAGATACGCAGTATTTT; J gene: TRBJ2-3; D gene: TRBD2; clone size: few; V gene: TRBV28
CDR3 protein: CASSFMNSGANVLTF; CDR3 DNA: TGTGCCAGCAGCTTTATGAACTCTGGGGCCAACGTCCTGACTTTC; J gene: TRBJ2-6; D gene: NA; clone size: NA; V gene: TRBV5-4
CDR3 protein: CASSWSRGDTEAFF; CDR3 DNA: TGTGCCAGCAGCTGGTCCCGAGGGGACACTGAAGCTTTCTTT; J gene: TRBJ1-1; D gene: NA; clone size: NA; V gene: TRBV7-2
CDR3 protein: CASSLYIRDSSSYNEQFF; CDR3 DNA: TGTGCCAGCAGCTTATATATCAGGGACTCAAGCTCCTACAATGAGCAGTTCTTC; J gene: TRBJ2-1; D gene: NA; clone size: NA; V gene: TRBV7-2
CDR3 protein: CASRAQGQAPYGYTF; CDR3 DNA: TGTGCCAGCAGGGCTCAGGGACAGGCTCCCTATGGCTACACCTTC; J gene: TRBJ1-2; D gene: TRBD1; clone size: few; V gene: TRBV6-5
CDR3 protein: CASSQGQGTYEQYF; CDR3 DNA: TGCGCCAGCAGCCAGGGACAGGGAACCTACGAGCAGTACTTC; J gene: TRBJ2-7; D gene: TRBD1; clone size: few; V gene: TRBV4-3
CDR3 protein: CASSLSPAAGEYEQYF; CDR3 DNA: TGTGCCAGCAGCCTAAGTCCAGCGGCAGGGGAGTACGAGCAGTACTTC; J gene: TRBJ2-7; D gene: NA; clone size: few; V gene: TRBV5-4
CDR3 protein: CASSLDRNTEAFF; CDR3 DNA: TGTGCCAGCAGCTTGGATAGGAACACTGAAGCTTTCTTT; J gene: TRBJ1-1; D gene: NA; clone size: NA; V gene: TRBV5-4
CDR3 protein: CASSSSGTHTGELFF; CDR3 DNA: TGTGCCAGCAGCTCTAGCGGGACACACACCGGGGAGCTGTTTTTT; J gene: TRBJ2-2; D gene: TRBD2; clone size: NA; V gene: TRBV5-4
CDR3 protein: CASSAQGEGVRSPLHF; CDR3 DNA: TGTGCCAGCAGTGCACAGGGAGAAGGGGTTCGTTCACCCCTCCACTTT; J gene: TRBJ1-6; D gene: NA; clone size: many; V gene: TRBV9
CDR3 protein: CASSLERDPSYEQYF; CDR3 DNA: TGTGCCAGCAGTCTCGAGCGGGATCCGTCGTACGAGCAGTACTTC; J gene: TRBJ2-7; D gene: TRBD2; clone size: few; V gene: TRBV6-5
CDR3 protein: CASSEGPNQPQHF; CDR3 DNA: TGCGCCAGCAGCGAGGGACCGAATCAGCCCCAGCATTTT; J gene: TRBJ1-5; D gene: NA; clone size: few; V gene: TRBV5-1
CDR3 protein: CASRRGGSNTEAFF; CDR3 DNA: TGCGCCAGCCGGAGGGGGGGATCGAACACTGAAGCTTTCTTT; J gene: TRBJ1-1; D gene: NA; clone size: few; V gene: TRBV10-2
CDR3 protein: CASSLDLAGAPGHYEQYF; CDR3 DNA: TGTGCCAGCAGCTTGGACCTAGCGGGAGCCCCGGGCCACTACGAGCAGTACTTC; J gene: TRBJ2-7; D gene: TRBD2; clone size: few; V gene: TRBV5-4
CDR3 protein: CASSLAPDSSYEQYF; CDR3 DNA: TGTGCCAGCAGTTTAGCGCCGGACAGCTCCTACGAGCAGTACTTC; J gene: TRBJ2-7; D gene: NA; clone size: NA; V gene: TRBV6-5
CDR3 protein: CASSHAPSNQPQHF; CDR3 DNA: TGCGCCAGCAGTCACGCCCCTAGCAATCAGCCCCAGCATTTT; J gene: TRBJ1-5; D gene: NA; clone size: NA; V gene: TRBV23-1
CDR3 protein: CASGLGGAPTGELFF; CDR3 DNA: TGTGCCAGCGGCCTAGGGGGGGCGCCCACCGGGGAGCTGTTTTTT; J gene: TRBJ2-2; D gene: NA; clone size: few; V gene: TRBV28
CDR3 protein: CASSLRADQETQYF; CDR3 DNA: TGTGCCAGCAGCTTGCGGGCAGACCAAGAGACCCAGTACTTC; J gene: TRBJ2-5; D gene: NA; clone size: NA; V gene: TRBV5-4
CDR3 protein: CASSFDPGEQYF; CDR3 DNA: TGTGCCAGCAGCTTTGATCCTGGCGAGCAGTACTTC; J gene: TRBJ2-7; D gene: NA; clone size: many; V gene: TRBV7-2
CDR3 protein: CAISGGRRQHF; CDR3 DNA: TGTGCCATCAGTGGGGGCCGACGCCAGCATTTT; J gene: TRBJ1-5; D gene: NA; clone size: few; V gene: TRBV10-3
CDR3 protein: CASSLAGPLF; CDR3 DNA: TGTGCCAGCAGCTTAGCGGGACCGCTCTTC; J gene: TRBJ2-1; D gene: NA; clone size: many; V gene: TRBV7-9
CDR3 protein: CASSQGALGDTGELFF; CDR3 DNA: TGTGCCAGCAGCCAGGGGGCTCTAGGGGACACCGGGGAGCTGTTTTTT; J gene: TRBJ2-2; D gene: NA; clone size: few; V gene: TRBV4-2
CDR3 protein: CASRLTVGEETQYF; CDR3 DNA: TGTGCAAGTCGCCTTACGGTAGGGGAAGAGACCCAGTACTTC; J gene: TRBJ2-5; D gene: NA; clone size: NA; V gene: TRBV12-2
CDR3 protein: CASSFSGTGELFF; CDR3 DNA: TGTGCCAGCAGTTTTAGCGGTACCGGGGAGCTGTTTTTT; J gene: TRBJ2-2; D gene: NA; clone size: NA; V gene: TRBV2
CDR3 protein: CASSFSGGPRTGELFF; CDR3 DNA: TGTGCCAGCAGCTTTAGCGGGGGGCCTAGGACCGGGGAGCTGTTTTTT; J gene: TRBJ2-2; D gene: TRBD2; clone size: few; V gene: TRBV7-3
CDR3 protein: CASSYRGLAGSNEQFF; CDR3 DNA: TGTGCCAGCAGTTACCGGGGACTAGCTGGGAGTAATGAGCAGTTCTTC; J gene: TRBJ2-1; D gene: TRBD2; clone size: NA; V gene: TRBV6-5
CDR3 protein: CASSSPPYEQYF; CDR3 DNA: TGTGCCAGCAGCTCACCCCCCTACGAGCAGTACTTC; J gene: TRBJ2-7; D gene: NA; clone size: few; V gene: TRBV5-6
CDR3 protein: CSGTGTGGSKNIQYF; CDR3 DNA: TGCAGCGGGACAGGGACAGGGGGCTCGAAAAACATTCAGTACTTC; J gene: TRBJ2-4; D gene: TRBD1; clone size: few; V gene: TRBV29-1
CDR3 protein: CASTERGTYEQYF; CDR3 DNA: TGTGCCAGCACTGAGCGAGGGACCTACGAGCAGTACTTC; J gene: TRBJ2-7; D gene: NA; clone size: few; V gene: TRBV6-6
CDR3 protein: CSAGTTIHQPQHF; CDR3 DNA: TGCAGCGCCGGGACAACGATTCATCAGCCCCAGCATTTT; J gene: TRBJ1-5; D gene: NA; clone size: NA; V gene: TRBV29-1
CDR3 protein: CASSPWTGGNNYGYTF; CDR3 DNA: TGTGCCAGCTCACCCTGGACAGGGGGGAATAACTATGGCTACACCTTC; J gene: TRBJ1-2; D gene: TRBD1; clone size: NA; V gene: TRBV18
CDR3 protein: CASSPGPLPGEKLFF; CDR3 DNA: TGTGCCAGCAGCCCCGGACCGCTCCCAGGGGAAAAACTGTTTTTT; J gene: TRBJ1-4; D gene: NA; clone size: NA; V gene: TRBV9
CDR3 protein: CASSLGHAGGPSYNEQFF; CDR3 DNA: TGCGCCAGCAGCTTGGGTCATGCGGGAGGACCCTCCTACAATGAGCAGTTCTTC; J gene: TRBJ2-1; D gene: TRBD2; clone size: NA; V gene: TRBV5-1
CDR3 protein: CAISEGRLAGANEQFF; CDR3 DNA: TGTGCCATCAGTGAAGGTCGGCTAGCGGGAGCGAATGAGCAGTTCTTC; J gene: TRBJ2-1; D gene: TRBD2; clone size: NA; V gene: TRBV10-3
CDR3 protein: CASSYAGLGNTEAFF; CDR3 DNA: TGTGCCAGCAGTTACGCAGGTTTGGGGAACACTGAAGCTTTCTTT; J gene: TRBJ1-1; D gene: NA; clone size: NA; V gene: TRBV6-5
CDR3 protein: CASSAGGFLDTQYF; CDR3 DNA: TGTGCCAGCAGTGCGGGAGGCTTTCTAGATACGCAGTATTTT; J gene: TRBJ2-3; D gene: TRBD2; clone size: few; V gene: TRBV28
CDR3 protein: CSVGRGTNTEAFF; CDR3 DNA: TGCAGCGTTGGTAGGGGGACCAACACTGAAGCTTTCTTT; J gene: TRBJ1-1; D gene: NA; clone size: few; V gene: TRBV29-1
CDR3 protein: CASSPGVANYGYTF; CDR3 DNA: TGTGCCAGCAGCCCGGGAGTCGCTAACTATGGCTACACCTTC; J gene: TRBJ1-2; D gene: NA; clone size: NA; V gene: TRBV7-2
CDR3 protein: CASSLGTGQQETQYF; CDR3 DNA: TGTGCTAGCAGCCTCGGGACAGGGCAACAAGAGACCCAGTACTTC; J gene: TRBJ2-5; D gene: TRBD1; clone size: NA; V gene: TRBV7-7
CDR3 protein: CASSRGGETQYF; CDR3 DNA: TGTGCCAGCAGCCGTGGTGGGGAGACCCAGTACTTC; J gene: TRBJ2-5; D gene: NA; clone size: few; V gene: TRBV7-9
CDR3 protein: CASSLSVSGLGQPQHF; CDR3 DNA: TGTGCCAGCAGCTTATCGGTATCAGGGTTGGGACAGCCCCAGCATTTT; J gene: TRBJ1-5; D gene: NA; clone size: few; V gene: TRBV7-2
CDR3 protein: CASSDYRVGGETQYF; CDR3 DNA: TGTGCCAGCAGCGACTACAGGGTTGGGGGAGAGACCCAGTACTTC; J gene: TRBJ2-5; D gene: NA; clone size: few; V gene: TRBV9
CDR3 protein: CASTLGVTYEQYF; CDR3 DNA: TGTGCCAGCACCCTAGGGGTTACCTACGAGCAGTACTTC; J gene: TRBJ2-7; D gene: NA; clone size: NA; V gene: TRBV7-2